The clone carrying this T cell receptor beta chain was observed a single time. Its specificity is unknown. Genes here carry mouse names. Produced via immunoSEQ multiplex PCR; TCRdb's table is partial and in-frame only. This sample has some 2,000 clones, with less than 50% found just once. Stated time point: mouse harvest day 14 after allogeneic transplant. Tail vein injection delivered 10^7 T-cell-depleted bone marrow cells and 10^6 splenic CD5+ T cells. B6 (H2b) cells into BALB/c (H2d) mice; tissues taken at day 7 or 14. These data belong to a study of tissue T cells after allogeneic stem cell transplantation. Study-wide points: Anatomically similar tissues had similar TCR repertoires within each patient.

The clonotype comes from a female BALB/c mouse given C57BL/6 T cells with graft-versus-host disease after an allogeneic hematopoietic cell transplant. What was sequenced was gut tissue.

The sequenced CDR3 bases are TGTGCCAGCTCTCTACTGGCTCAAAACACCTTGTAC. This encodes CASSLLAQNTLY. The CDR3 in its entirety is CASSLLAQNTLYF. The J gene is TRBJ2-4, the V gene TRBV12-1, with D possibly being TRBD2 (5 bases). The read halts 1 residue ahead of the CDR3 end, with the missing end drawn from the germline J gene. Germline V gives CDR1 SGHSN, CDR2 HYEKVE. This CDR3 comprises 13 residues. V lost 1 base, J lost 2 bases, and 6 bases lay in between.